Each of the 8 T cell receptor beta chains below was sequenced from the same sample in a study of read filtering for tumor transcriptome and immune sequencing. Molecular barcoded adaptors covering alpha/delta and beta/gamma chains were used on 400 to 450 ng RNA. TCRdb recomputed calls from the reads with MiXCR, one row per CDR3 protein. The data hold approximately 20,000 distinct CDR3 sequences, with less than 25% observed a single time. The sample comprised a population of CD138-negative cells sorted from bone marrow. The origin of the receptors is a donor at least 40 years old with multiple myeloma.

The V call is TRBV28, the J call TRBJ2-1, with unresolved D. The CDR3 is 12 residues long. Deletions cut 3 bases from V and 4 bases from J, with 4 bases between. The germline CDR1 and CDR2 sequences are MDHEN and SYDVKM. This CDR3 reads CASSLRYNEQFF. CDR3 bases: TGTGCCAGCAGTTTGCGGTACAATGAGCAGTTCTTC.

Note on this clonotype: This sequence may be a read error, since a much larger clone differs from it by one base. The V gene is TRBV30, the J gene TRBJ2-3, with 7 bases aligning to TRBD2. Germline trimming cut 2 bases from V and 8 bases from J; bases unmatched to any gene: 16. The CDR3 consists of 16 residues. Germline CDR1 and CDR2: GTSNPN and SVGIG (reference sequence). The CDR3 DNA reads TGTGCCTGGAGTCCGAAGACTAGCAGAAGTGCAGGTACGCAGTATTTT. This translates into CAWSPKTSRSAGTQYF.

A few counts support this clonotype. J is TRBJ1-5 and V is TRBV10-1; D gene unclear. Trimming shortened V by 8 bases and J by 4 bases, and 24 bases separated the two germline ends. This CDR3 has 17 residues. CDR1 is WNHNN, CDR2 SYGVQD, per germline (reference sequence). CDR3 protein: CASYLPLGTLGNQPQHF. The CDR3 DNA reads TGCGCCAGCTACCTTCCCTTGGGAACTCTAGGGAATCAGCCCCAGCATTTT.

This clonotype showed up many times. The chain couples TRBV12-5 to TRBJ2-1, with 7 bases fitting TRBD1. CDR3 length: 15 residues. The junction had 4 bases not matched to a gene; V was cut back by 5 bases and J by 0 bases. Germline V gives CDR1 LGHNT, CDR2 FRNRAP. The DNA for the CDR3 is TGTGCTAGTGGTGACTACAGGGGCTCCTACAATGAGCAGTTCTTC. Translating it yields CASGDYRGSYNEQFF.

Points on this clonotype: Possible read error: a much larger clone is one base away. V is TRBV29-1 and J is TRBJ2-5, with D perhaps matching TRBD2 (6 bases). Germline assignment: CDR1 SQVTM and CDR2 ANQGSEA. The CDR3 sequence is 12 residues long. The CDR3 DNA reads as TGCGGCGTTGTGGGAGGCAGCGCGACCCAGTACTTC. Translation gives CGVVGGSATQYF. The whole variable domain, filled in from reference TRBV29-1 and TRBJ2-5, reads SAVISQKPSRDICQRGTSLTIQCQVDSQVTMMFWYRQQPGQSLTLIATANQGSEATYESGFVIDKFPISRPNLTFSTLTVSNMSPEDSSIYLCGVVGGSATQYFGPGTRLLVL.

This clonotype was seen at least ten times. The rearrangement links TRBV28 to TRBJ2-5; a possible D gene is TRBD1 (6 bases). CDR1 is MDHEN and CDR2 is SYDVKM in the germline V gene. V lost 5 bases and J 0 bases, leaving 16 bases between the germline ends. The length of the CDR3 is 16 residues. CDR3 residues: CASSQANRDHQETQYF. Written as DNA, the CDR3 is TGTGCCAGCAGTCAAGCAAACAGGGACCACCAAGAGACCCAGTACTTC.

The chain recombines TRBV12-3 or TRBV12-4 with TRBJ2-7, with D possibly being TRBD1 or TRBD2 (5 bases each). The CDR3 length is 13 residues. V was cut by 6 bases and J by 0 bases, with 9 bases left in between. The DNA of the CDR3 is TGTGCCAGCAGGTGGGGGAGCTCCTACGAGCAGTACTTC. This sequence encodes CASRWGSSYEQYF.

For this clonotype: A much larger clone lies a single base off, so this may be a read error. The rearrangement links TRBV25-1 to TRBJ1-1; D unclear. Trimming cost V 4 bases and J 10 bases, with 10 bases left between them. CDR3 length equals 11 residues. Germline assignment: CDR1 MGHDK and CDR2 SYGVNS. The CDR3 sequence is CASSGAGGAFF. Here the CDR3 DNA reads TGTGCCAGCAGTGGCGCAGGTGGAGCTTTCTTT.